This T cell receptor (beta chain) was profiled in a study of blood T cell repertoires in COVID-19. Background on the study: Some COVID-19 samples were acute and others convalescent; all came from the United States, Italy and Spain. The analysed material was cDNA or gDNA that came from T cells, B-cell-depleted T cells, or PBMCs.

Germline V gene data show CDR1 as LNHNV and CDR2 as YYDKDF (reference sequence). J lost 0 bases, V lost 2 bases, and 5 bases had no gene match. This CDR3 contains 16 residues. Per the study methods: Amplification with reference gene primers provided the estimates of nucleated cell counts. Assay: immunoSEQ multiplex PCR; the TCRdb copy retains only in-frame clones and omits some. D and trimming come from the DNA, and the V and J calls and clone size come from that table. Among over 95,000 clones listed, more than 75% were seen once. This chain connects TRBV15 to TRBJ2-3; 7 nucleotides align to TRBD2. Sequenced sample: peripheral blood. This receptor was taken from a man aged 40-55 years with acute or convalescent COVID-19. The CDR3 bases are TGTGCCACCAGCAGACATCTAGCGGACAGCACAGATACGCAGTATTTT. It yields the protein CATSRHLADSTDTQYF.